Described below is a single TCR beta chain sequence and its context. Sequenced by immunoSEQ multiplex PCR; TCRdb stores in-frame clones only, minus some. The sample lists around 83,000 clones; around 85% were seen once. The sample originates from a study of glioma-infiltrating T cells after dendritic cell vaccination. Study summary: Autologous tumor lysate-pulsed dendritic cell vaccination was given between about 2003 and 2012. At biweekly intervals, patients got three intradermal dendritic cell vaccine injections.

As to time point: after dendritic cell vaccination, including at tumor progression/relapse. The sequence was obtained from a human donor with glioblastoma. This material consisted of blood, taken after dendritic cell vaccination.

CDR3 nucleotide sequence: TGCGCCAGCAGCCGTACCGGGACTAGCGGGAGTGAGGAGACCCAGTACTTC. Encoded protein: CASSRTGTSGSEETQYF. The V gene is TRBV5-1, the J gene TRBJ2-5; the match to TRBD2 covers 14 bases. This CDR3 has 17 residues. With V trimmed by 4 bases and J by 5 bases, 10 bases remained unmatched. Germline-derived CDR1 and CDR2 are SGHRS and YFSETQ.